This TCR beta chain was documented in a study of beta chain features in type 1 diabetes. This clone was seen a few times. Its antigen is still unknown. The CDR3 is 22 residues long. V lost 4 bases and J lost 0, with 33 bases in between. Germline V gene lookup returns CDR1 LGHNA and CDR2 YNFKEQ. What was sequenced were expressed TCRB transcripts, since all of the isolated RNA had been reverse transcribed. Only in-frame clones appear in the TCRdb table, and some are missing; sequencing was by immunoSEQ multiplex PCR. The sample includes 150,000 to 200,000 clones, around 8% of them seen just once. Study-level results: Type 1 diabetes patients had moderately but significantly shorter TCRB CDR3s in all four CD4+ subsets.

The rearrangement joins TRBV4-2 to TRBJ1-2; weak D call: TRBD1 (5 bases). The sequencing sample was made of central memory CD4+ T cells from blood. This TCR derives from a woman between 18 and 29 years old with type 1 diabetes. The CDR3 DNA reads TGTGCCAGCAGCCGACAAGCTACCGGGGGAGTCGGCACGGGGTTTTCTAACTATGGCTACACCTTC. Translated, it gives CASSRQATGGVGTGFSNYGYTF.